This T cell receptor (beta chain) was profiled in a study of T cell responses to AZD1222 COVID-19 vaccine. The germline V gene has CDR1 SGHRS and CDR2 YFSETQ. This CDR3 region has 15 residues. V was pared by 4 bases and J by 1 base, with 12 bases between. Sequenced by immunoSEQ multiplex PCR; TCRdb stores in-frame clones only, minus some. The profile shows over 100,000 clones, 85% to 90% of them singletons. This clone was counted a single time. Specimen: peripheral blood, collected on day 0 of AZD1222 vaccination. The chain links TRBV5-1 to TRBJ1-5; D uncertain. The TCR was taken from an adult in good health. CDR3 region: CASSPSGESNQPQHF. CDR3 DNA sequence: TGCGCCAGCAGCCCCAGCGGGGAGAGCAATCAGCCCCAGCATTTT.